This T cell receptor (beta chain) appears in the sequencing data of a study of blood T cell repertoires in COVID-19 (dated by TCRdb to 2018 to 2020). For context, the study as a whole: Samples from collaborators originated in the United States, Italy and Spain and spanned both the acute and convalescent phases of COVID-19. Samples were obtained from the ongoing ImmuneRACE study (first 160 participants) and from roughly 1,300 subjects provided by 6 global collaborators. The dataset comprised deeply sampled blood TCRbeta repertoires from subjects exposed to, actively infected with, or recovered from COVID-19. Where HLA class I and class II types were available, the types were taken from metadata supplied by the sample provider, not from assay-based typing. The sample metadata nearly always contained a de-identified subject ID, COVID-19 status, age in years and sex. The repertoires were made available in a free public database intended to serve as a resource for research on the immune response to SARS-CoV-2. The prospective study material was composed of cDNA or gDNA derived from T cells, B-cell-depleted T cells, or PBMCs.

Participants in the prospective study were aged roughly 18 to 89 years, lived in 24 United States geographic areas, and enrolled through a virtual design. In the prospective study, cohorts were assigned on the basis of participant-reported clinical history obtained from a screening survey and a study questionnaire. Recovered participants in ImmuneRACE Cohort 3 were defined as having two consecutive negative NP/OP PCR tests, clearance from a healthcare professional, or resolution of symptoms. Each participant in the prospective study had whole blood, serum and a nasopharyngeal or oropharyngeal swab collected by mobile phlebotomists. Participants in the prospective study had the option to provide additional blood draws and questionnaires over an approximately two-month period. Before DNA extraction, blood samples from the prospective study were shipped at room temperature or frozen. TCRbeta CDR3 regions were amplified from genomic DNA by means of the immunoSEQ Assay, a bias-controlled multiplex PCR. The study's processing was this. Nucleated cell counts per sample were estimated from amplification of reference gene primers within the assay. Sequence reads were collapsed and filtered to measure the absolute abundance of every unique TCRbeta CDR3 rearrangement. For each sample, productive Simpson clonality was calculated by taking the square root of Simpson's diversity index across productive rearrangements. TCRdb carries this immuneACCESS record with in-frame sequences only. Its versions omit some clonotypes, under half of them owing to an unresolved V gene in the studies checked, with the rest unexplained. The V and J calls and the clone size are those of that table, but D and trimming were determined from the DNA. This sample holds some 490,000 clones; approximately 91% were observed only once. Roughly 8% of the sample belongs to the ten largest clones.

On the study overall, not on this receptor specifically: The amount of clinical and demographic metadata varied by source and participant and was provided uncurated.

About this clone: The target of this receptor is not known. No clone much larger than this one lies a single base away; base qualities are absent.

Trimmed from V: 4 bases; trimmed from J: 1 base; junction bases lacking a gene match: 1. Via the germline V gene (reference sequence), CDR1 is SGHKS and CDR2 YYEKEE. The CDR3 contains 15 residues, cysteine and phenylalanine counted. Solely the CDR3 DNA is kept, with 45 bases framed from the first base. What was sequenced was PBMCs or T cells enriched from blood (not recorded which). This clonotype originated in a woman between 55 and 75 years old who had recovered from COVID-19. The chain is made from TRBV5-5 and TRBJ2-2, with 10 bases aligning to TRBD2. The CDR3 loop reads CASSRLAGNTGELFF. The sequenced DNA is TGTGCCAGCAGCCGACTAGCGGGGAACACCGGGGAGCTGTTTTTT.